These T cell receptor beta chains were read from a single sample in a study of early T cells in non-severe SARS-CoV-2 infection. MiXCR, run by TCRdb on the 5' RACE reads, gives a single entry per CDR3 protein. Of roughly 48,000 distinct CDR3 sequences listed, around 7.5% are singletons. The sequenced sample was whole blood. The receptor source for this set is an adult who was a healthcare worker with PCR-confirmed SARS-CoV-2 infection or an uninfected control (not recorded which). The CDR3 runs from the conserved cysteine through the conserved F or W. A D gene is named only where the DNA matches it firmly. Rows give clone size only sometimes, using once, few, many, or a class for an expanded clone.

CDR3aa | CDR3nt | j_gene | d_gene | v_gene | abundance
CASSLGAYGYTF | TGTGCCAGCAGCTTGGGAGCCTATGGCTACACCTTC | TRBJ1-2 | . | TRBV5-6 | few
CSVGTSGLAKNIQYF | TGCAGTGTAGGGACTAGCGGTTTAGCCAAAAACATTCAGTACTTC | TRBJ2-4 | TRBD2 | TRBV20-1 | .
CASSLVIGTANTGELFF | TGTGCCAGCAGCTTAGTTATTGGGACAGCGAACACCGGGGAGCTGTTTTTT | TRBJ2-2 | TRBD1 | TRBV7-8 | few
CASSLGGAGGDGNIQYF | TGTGCCAGCAGCTTAGGAGGGGCAGGGGGCGATGGAAACATTCAGTACTTC | TRBJ2-4 | TRBD1 | TRBV7-9 | .
CASSFGQVPHPDTQYF | TGTGCCAGCAGCTTCGGACAGGTCCCGCACCCAGATACGCAGTATTTT | TRBJ2-3 | TRBD1 | TRBV5-4 | many
CSARDLGNSYEQYF | TGCAGTGCTAGAGATCTTGGCAACTCCTACGAGCAGTACTTC | TRBJ2-7 | . | TRBV20-1 | .
CSARAAGTAGNEQFF | TGCAGTGCTAGAGCCGCCGGGACTGCCGGAAATGAGCAGTTCTTC | TRBJ2-1 | . | TRBV20-1 | many
CASSQRLSRADTIYF | TGTGCCAGCAGTCAACGACTATCCCGGGCGGACACCATATATTTT | TRBJ1-3 | . | TRBV6-6 | few
CASNTITGGNGYTF | TGTGCCAGCAACACTATTACAGGGGGCAATGGCTACACCTTC | TRBJ1-2 | TRBD1 | TRBV2 | .
CASSGAGELFF | TGTGCCAGCAGTGGAGCCGGGGAGCTGTTTTTT | TRBJ2-2 | . | TRBV6-2/TRBV6-3 | .
CASSTPGGIQETQYF | TGTGCCAGTAGTACACCGGGGGGAATACAAGAGACCCAGTACTTC | TRBJ2-5 | TRBD2 | TRBV19 | many
CASSFPPIAGGPDEQFF | TGTGCCAGTAGTTTCCCTCCAATAGCGGGAGGGCCCGATGAGCAGTTCTTC | TRBJ2-1 | TRBD2 | TRBV19 | few
CASSPGTLYQETQYF | TGTGCCAGCAGCCCCGGGACTCTGTACCAAGAGACCCAGTACTTC | TRBJ2-5 | . | TRBV11-2 | few
CASSPQTGKYGYTF | TGTGCCAGCTCACCACAGACAGGGAAGTATGGCTACACCTTC | TRBJ1-2 | TRBD1 | TRBV18 | few
CSARGGRPSSSYNEQFF | TGCAGTGCTAGGGGCGGGAGGCCCTCTAGCTCCTACAATGAGCAGTTCTTC | TRBJ2-1 | TRBD2 | TRBV20-1 | few
CSARDAGPGGGETQYF | TGCAGTGCTAGAGATGCCGGGCCCGGTGGGGGAGAGACCCAGTACTTC | TRBJ2-5 | . | TRBV20-1 | many
CSARDTREVVHEQYF | TGCAGTGCTAGAGATACGCGGGAGGTTGTCCACGAGCAGTACTTC | TRBJ2-7 | TRBD2 | TRBV20-1 | many
CASTLGLNQPQHF | TGTGCCAGTACCTTGGGTTTAAATCAGCCCCAGCATTTT | TRBJ1-5 | . | TRBV19 | .
CASSLVRGEETQYF | TGCGCCAGCAGCTTGGTCCGGGGGGAGGAGACCCAGTACTTC | TRBJ2-5 | TRBD2 | TRBV5-1 | many
CSARDLRGSSYNEQFF | TGCAGTGCTAGAGACCTAAGAGGAAGCTCCTACAATGAGCAGTTCTTC | TRBJ2-1 | . | TRBV20-1 | .
CASSTGTGDTGELFF | TGTGCCAGCAGTACCGGGACAGGGGACACCGGGGAGCTGTTTTTT | TRBJ2-2 | TRBD1 | TRBV6-2/TRBV6-3 | .
CASREGTGKSRSYNSPLHF | TGTGCCAGCAGAGAAGGGACAGGGAAGTCGAGGTCCTATAATTCACCCCTCCACTTT | TRBJ1-6 | TRBD1 | TRBV28 | .
CASSPGTHGTQYF | TGCGCCAGCAGCCCCGGGACCCATGGTACGCAGTATTTT | TRBJ2-3 | . | TRBV10-1 | few
CASSSPGTSRSQYF | TGTGCCAGCAGCTCCCCCGGCACTAGCCGTTCTCAGTATTTT | TRBJ2-3 | . | TRBV5-4 | few
CASSQGGGETQYF | TGTGCCAGTAGTCAAGGGGGTGGGGAGACCCAGTACTTC | TRBJ2-5 | . | TRBV19 | few
CASTRAGGTGELFF | TGTGCCAGCACCCGAGCGGGGGGCACCGGGGAGCTGTTTTTT | TRBJ2-2 | TRBD2 | TRBV25-1 | many
CSAVAGGSYNEQFF | TGCAGTGCTGTAGCGGGGGGCTCCTACAATGAGCAGTTCTTC | TRBJ2-1 | TRBD2 | TRBV20-1 | .
CASSLSRGAPSGANVLTF | TGTGCCAGCAGCTTATCGCGAGGAGCACCCTCTGGGGCCAACGTCCTGACTTTC | TRBJ2-6 | . | TRBV7-6 | few
CSVPSQGATGETQYF | TGCAGCGTCCCCTCGCAGGGGGCAACGGGAGAGACCCAGTACTTC | TRBJ2-5 | TRBD1 | TRBV29-1 | .
CASSPSGGRTGATQYF | TGTGCCAGCAGCCCGAGTGGCGGGAGGACCGGTGCAACGCAGTATTTT | TRBJ2-3 | TRBD2 | TRBV7-2 | many
CASTPGPSSYNEQFF | TGTGCCAGTACCCCAGGACCTAGCTCCTACAATGAGCAGTTCTTC | TRBJ2-1 | . | TRBV19 | .
CASSLEGTAYSLDEQYF | TGCGCCAGCAGCTTGGAGGGGACAGCCTATAGTCTCGACGAGCAGTACTTC | TRBJ2-7 | TRBD1 | TRBV5-1 | many
CASTQAAGQATEAFF | TGTGCCAGCACCCAAGCGGCTGGGCAGGCCACTGAAGCTTTCTTT | TRBJ1-1 | . | TRBV7-9 | .
CASSSGQGRVNTEAFF | TGTGCCAGCAGCAGCGGACAGGGGAGGGTGAACACTGAAGCTTTCTTT | TRBJ1-1 | TRBD1 | TRBV7-6 | few
CASRRGYEQFF | TGTGCCAGCAGGAGAGGGTATGAGCAGTTCTTC | TRBJ2-1 | . | TRBV6-1 | few
CASSLVTRGGTEAFF | TGTGCCAGCAGTTTAGTTACGAGGGGGGGCACTGAAGCTTTCTTT | TRBJ1-1 | . | TRBV12-3/TRBV12-4 | many
CASSLSLALDTGELFF | TGTGCCAGCAGCTTATCTTTAGCGTTAGACACCGGGGAGCTGTTTTTT | TRBJ2-2 | . | TRBV13 | many
CASSPHLGTGGELFF | TGTGCCAGCAGCCCTCACCTAGGGACCGGCGGGGAGCTGTTTTTT | TRBJ2-2 | . | TRBV14 | many
CATSDWTGGAVNEQFF | TGTGCCACCAGTGACTGGACAGGGGGCGCGGTGAATGAGCAGTTCTTC | TRBJ2-1 | TRBD1 | TRBV24-1 | many
CASSLGSSGNTIYF | TGCGCCAGCAGCTTGGGCAGCTCTGGAAACACCATATATTTT | TRBJ1-3 | . | TRBV5-1 | .
CASSLAQNTEAFF | TGTGCCAGCAGCTTAGCGCAGAACACTGAAGCTTTCTTT | TRBJ1-1 | . | TRBV7-2 | medium-sized
CASSTPGVAKNIQYF | TGTGCCAGCAGTACCCCGGGAGTAGCCAAAAACATTCAGTACTTC | TRBJ2-4 | . | TRBV28 | many
CASSLVDYGYTF | TGTGCCAGCAGTTTAGTTGACTATGGCTACACCTTC | TRBJ1-2 | . | TRBV12-3/TRBV12-4 | few
CAAQGVNEQFF | TGTGCCGCCCAGGGGGTCAATGAGCAGTTCTTC | TRBJ2-1 | TRBD1 | TRBV10-3 | .
CAWSLPLGVGTEAFF | TGTGCCTGGAGTTTACCTTTGGGGGTGGGCACTGAAGCTTTCTTT | TRBJ1-1 | . | TRBV30 | .
CSALPGTNTGELFF | TGCAGCGCCTTACCGGGGACAAACACCGGGGAGCTGTTTTTT | TRBJ2-2 | . | TRBV29-1 | few
CASGYNSPLHF | TGTGCCAGCGGGTATAATTCACCCCTCCACTTT | TRBJ1-6 | . | TRBV27 | few
CASSYATTPPSSYEQYF | TGTGCCAGCAGCTACGCAACGACACCCCCGAGCTCCTACGAGCAGTACTTC | TRBJ2-7 | . | TRBV11-2 | few
CASRDRLTEAFF | TGTGCCAGCAGAGACAGGCTCACTGAAGCTTTCTTT | TRBJ1-1 | . | TRBV27 | many
CASSRTGGSGQPQHF | TGTGCCAGCAGCCGGACGGGCGGGTCGGGACAGCCCCAGCATTTT | TRBJ1-5 | . | TRBV11-2 | many
CSVEEDAGVIGDEQFF | TGCAGCGTTGAAGAGGATGCAGGGGTAATCGGGGATGAGCAGTTCTTC | TRBJ2-1 | . | TRBV29-1 | many
CASKHGDRVNTEAFF | TGTGCCAGCAAGCACGGGGACAGGGTGAACACTGAAGCTTTCTTT | TRBJ1-1 | TRBD1 | TRBV7-8 | many
CASSLSGGPVHEQFF | TGTGCCAGCAGCTTATCCGGGGGGCCTGTACATGAGCAGTTCTTC | TRBJ2-1 | . | TRBV5-4 | few
CAISFGLAGRDEQFF | TGTGCCATCAGTTTCGGACTAGCGGGGAGGGATGAGCAGTTCTTC | TRBJ2-1 | TRBD2 | TRBV10-3 | few